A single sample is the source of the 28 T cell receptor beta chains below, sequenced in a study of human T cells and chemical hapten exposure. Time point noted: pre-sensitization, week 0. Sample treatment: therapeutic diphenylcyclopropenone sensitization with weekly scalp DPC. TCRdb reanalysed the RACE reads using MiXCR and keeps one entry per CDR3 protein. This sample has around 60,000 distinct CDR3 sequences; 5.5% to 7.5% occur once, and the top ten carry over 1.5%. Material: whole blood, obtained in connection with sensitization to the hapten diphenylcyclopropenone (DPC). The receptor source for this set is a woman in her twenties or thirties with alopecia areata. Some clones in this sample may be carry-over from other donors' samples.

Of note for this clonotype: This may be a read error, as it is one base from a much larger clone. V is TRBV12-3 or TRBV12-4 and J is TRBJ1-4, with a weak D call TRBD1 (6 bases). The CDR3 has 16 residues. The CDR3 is CASSGQGFGFNKKLFF. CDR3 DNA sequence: TGTGCCAGCAGTGGCCAGGGGTTTGGGTTTAATAAAAAACTGTTTTTT.

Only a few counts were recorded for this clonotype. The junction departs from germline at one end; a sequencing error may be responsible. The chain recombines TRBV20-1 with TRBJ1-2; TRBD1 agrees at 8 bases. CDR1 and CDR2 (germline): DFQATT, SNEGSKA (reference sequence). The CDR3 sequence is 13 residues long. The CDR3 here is CSAYGQGDYGDTF. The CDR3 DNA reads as TGCAGTGCTTATGGACAGGGCGACTATGGCGACACCTTC.

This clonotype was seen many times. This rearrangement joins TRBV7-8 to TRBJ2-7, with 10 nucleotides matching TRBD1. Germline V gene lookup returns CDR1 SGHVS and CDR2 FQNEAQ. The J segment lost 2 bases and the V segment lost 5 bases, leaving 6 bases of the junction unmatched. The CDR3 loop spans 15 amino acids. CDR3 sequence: CASSPGTGETYEQYF. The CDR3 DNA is TGTGCCAGCAGCCCGGGGACAGGGGAAACCTACGAGCAGTACTTC.

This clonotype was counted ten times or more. The CDR3: CASRYRGNEQFF. The CDR3 DNA is TGTGCCAGCAGATACAGGGGCAATGAGCAGTTCTTC. The chain couples TRBV7-2 to TRBJ2-1; TRBD1 aligns across 7 bases. Trimming at V came to 6 bases and at J to 6 bases, leaving 2 bases not matched to a gene. Germline V gives CDR1 SGHTA, CDR2 FQGNSA. This CDR3 spans 12 amino acids.

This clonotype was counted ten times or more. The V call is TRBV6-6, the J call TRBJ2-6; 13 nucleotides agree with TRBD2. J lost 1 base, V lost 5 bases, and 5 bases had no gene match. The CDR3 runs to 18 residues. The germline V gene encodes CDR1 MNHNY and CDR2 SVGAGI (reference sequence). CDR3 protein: CASSLRGLAGSGANVLTF. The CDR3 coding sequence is TGTGCCAGCAGTCTACGGGGACTAGCGGGGTCTGGGGCCAACGTCCTGACTTTC.

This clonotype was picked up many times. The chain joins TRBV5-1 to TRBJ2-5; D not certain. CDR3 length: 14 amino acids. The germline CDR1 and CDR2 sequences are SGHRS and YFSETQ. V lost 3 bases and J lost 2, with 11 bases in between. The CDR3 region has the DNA TGCGCCAGCAGCTGGACGGTTCCTCAAGAGACCCAGTACTTC. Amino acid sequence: CASSWTVPQETQYF.

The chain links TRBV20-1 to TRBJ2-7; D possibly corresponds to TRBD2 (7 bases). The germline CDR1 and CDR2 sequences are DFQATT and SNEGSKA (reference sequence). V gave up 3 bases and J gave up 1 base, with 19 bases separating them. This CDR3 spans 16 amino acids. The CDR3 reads CSASGTPGGQSYEQYF. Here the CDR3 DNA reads TGCAGTGCTAGTGGCACCCCGGGGGGCCAATCCTACGAGCAGTACTTC.

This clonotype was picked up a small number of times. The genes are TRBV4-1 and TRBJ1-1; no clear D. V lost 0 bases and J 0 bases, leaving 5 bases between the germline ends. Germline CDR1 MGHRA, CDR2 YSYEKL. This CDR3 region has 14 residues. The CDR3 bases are TGCGCCAGCAGCCAAGACAACATGAACACTGAAGCTTTCTTT. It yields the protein CASSQDNMNTEAFF.

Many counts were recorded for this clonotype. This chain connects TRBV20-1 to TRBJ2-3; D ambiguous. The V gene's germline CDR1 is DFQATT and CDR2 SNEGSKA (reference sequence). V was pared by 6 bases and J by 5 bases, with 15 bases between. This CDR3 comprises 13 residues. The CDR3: CSAPWGSRDTQYF. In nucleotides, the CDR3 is TGCAGTGCCCCGTGGGGTTCCCGAGATACGCAGTATTTT.

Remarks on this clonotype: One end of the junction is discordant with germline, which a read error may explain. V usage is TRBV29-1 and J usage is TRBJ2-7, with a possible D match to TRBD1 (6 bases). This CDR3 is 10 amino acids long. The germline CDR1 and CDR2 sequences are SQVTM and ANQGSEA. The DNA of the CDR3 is TGCAGCGTTGAACCTAAGGACAGCTTATTC. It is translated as CSVEPKDSLF.

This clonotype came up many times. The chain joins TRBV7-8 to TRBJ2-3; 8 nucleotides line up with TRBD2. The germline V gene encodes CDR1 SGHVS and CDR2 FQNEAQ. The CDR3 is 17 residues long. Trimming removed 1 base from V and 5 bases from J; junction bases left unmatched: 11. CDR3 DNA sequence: TGTGCCAGCAGCTTAGGCGTCGGGGGGGGGCCAAGAGATACGCAGTATTTT. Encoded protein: CASSLGVGGGPRDTQYF.

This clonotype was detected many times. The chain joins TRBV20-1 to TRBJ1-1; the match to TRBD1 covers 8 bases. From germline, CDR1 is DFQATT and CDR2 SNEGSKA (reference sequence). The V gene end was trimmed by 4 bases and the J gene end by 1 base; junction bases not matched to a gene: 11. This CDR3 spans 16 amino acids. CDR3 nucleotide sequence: TGCAGTGCTAATTCGGGGGGGACAGGCCGGAACACTGAAGCTTTCTTT. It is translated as CSANSGGTGRNTEAFF.

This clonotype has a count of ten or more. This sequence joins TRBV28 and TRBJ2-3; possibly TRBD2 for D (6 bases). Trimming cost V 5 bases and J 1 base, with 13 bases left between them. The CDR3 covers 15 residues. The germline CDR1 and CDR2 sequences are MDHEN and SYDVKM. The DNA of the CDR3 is TGTGCCAGCAGTCCCACGGGGGAGGGCACAGATACGCAGTATTTT. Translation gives CASSPTGEGTDTQYF.

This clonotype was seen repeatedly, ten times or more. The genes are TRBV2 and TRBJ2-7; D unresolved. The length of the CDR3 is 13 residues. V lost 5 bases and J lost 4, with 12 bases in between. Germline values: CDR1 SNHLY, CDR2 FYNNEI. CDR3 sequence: CASSPNPYYEQYF. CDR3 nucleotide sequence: TGTGCCAGCAGTCCAAATCCCTATTACGAGCAGTACTTC.

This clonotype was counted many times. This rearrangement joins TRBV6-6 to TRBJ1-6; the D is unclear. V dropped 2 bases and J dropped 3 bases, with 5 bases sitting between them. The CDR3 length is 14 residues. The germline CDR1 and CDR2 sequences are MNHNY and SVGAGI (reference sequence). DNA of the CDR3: TGTGCCAGCAGTTACGAGGACTATAATTCACCCCTCCACTTT. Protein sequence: CASSYEDYNSPLHF.

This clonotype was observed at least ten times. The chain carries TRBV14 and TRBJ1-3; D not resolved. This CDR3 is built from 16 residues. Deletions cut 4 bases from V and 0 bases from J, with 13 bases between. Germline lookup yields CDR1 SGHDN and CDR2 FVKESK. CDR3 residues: CASSLRAPSSGNTIYF. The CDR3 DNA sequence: TGTGCCAGCAGCCTTCGTGCGCCATCCTCTGGAAACACCATATATTTT. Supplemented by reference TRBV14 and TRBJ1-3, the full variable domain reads EAGVTQFPSHSVIEKGQTVTLRCDPISGHDNLYWYRRVMGKEIKFLLHFVKESKQDESGMPNNRFLAERTGGTYSTLKVQPAELEDSGVYFCASSLRAPSSGNTIYFGEGSWLTVV.

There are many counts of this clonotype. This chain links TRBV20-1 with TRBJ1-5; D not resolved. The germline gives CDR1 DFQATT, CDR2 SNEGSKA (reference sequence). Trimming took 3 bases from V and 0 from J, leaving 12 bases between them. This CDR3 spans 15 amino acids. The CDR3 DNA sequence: TGCAGTGCTAGGGAACTAGGGAATAGCAATCAGCCCCAGCATTTT. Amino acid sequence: CSARELGNSNQPQHF.

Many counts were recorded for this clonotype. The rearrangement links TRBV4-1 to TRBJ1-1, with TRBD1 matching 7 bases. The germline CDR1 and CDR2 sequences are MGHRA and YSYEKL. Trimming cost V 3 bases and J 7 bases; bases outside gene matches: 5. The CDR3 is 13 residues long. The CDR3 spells CASSQTGRGEAFF. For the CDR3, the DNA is TGCGCCAGCAGCCAGACAGGGCGGGGTGAAGCTTTCTTT.

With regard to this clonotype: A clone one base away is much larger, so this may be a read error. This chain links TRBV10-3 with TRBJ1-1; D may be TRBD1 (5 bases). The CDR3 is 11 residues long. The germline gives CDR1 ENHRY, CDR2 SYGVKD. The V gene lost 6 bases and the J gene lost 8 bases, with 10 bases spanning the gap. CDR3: CAISRVSEAFF. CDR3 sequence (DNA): TGTGCCATCAGCAGGGTCAGCGAAGCTTTCTTT.

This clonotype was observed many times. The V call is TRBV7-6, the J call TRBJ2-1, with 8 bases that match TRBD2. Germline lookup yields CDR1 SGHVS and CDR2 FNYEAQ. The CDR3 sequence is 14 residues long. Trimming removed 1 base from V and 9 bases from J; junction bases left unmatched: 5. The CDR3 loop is CASSLGGGSSEQFF. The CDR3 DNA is TGTGCCAGCAGCTTAGGCGGGGGGTCCTCTGAGCAGTTCTTC.

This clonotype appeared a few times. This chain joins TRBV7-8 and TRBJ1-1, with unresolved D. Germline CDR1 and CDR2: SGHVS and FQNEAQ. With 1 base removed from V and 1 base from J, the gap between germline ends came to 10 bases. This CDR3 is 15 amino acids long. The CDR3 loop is CASSLEPRRNTEAFF. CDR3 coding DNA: TGTGCCAGCAGCTTAGAACCCCGCAGGAACACTGAAGCTTTCTTT.

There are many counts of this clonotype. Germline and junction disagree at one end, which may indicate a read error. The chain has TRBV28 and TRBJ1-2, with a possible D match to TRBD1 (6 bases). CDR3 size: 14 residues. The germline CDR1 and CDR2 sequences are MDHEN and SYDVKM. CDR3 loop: CASSWGNRDTGYTF. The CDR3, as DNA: TGTGCCAGTAGTTGGGGAAACCGGGACACTGGCTACACCTTC.

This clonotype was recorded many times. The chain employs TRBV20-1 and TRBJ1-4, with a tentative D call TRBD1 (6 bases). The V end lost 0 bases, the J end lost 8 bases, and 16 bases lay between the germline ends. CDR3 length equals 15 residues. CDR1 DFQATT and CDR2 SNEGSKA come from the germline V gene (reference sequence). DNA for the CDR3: TGCAGTGCTAGAGATGAAAGGGGGGTATGGGAAAAACTGTTTTTT. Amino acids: CSARDERGVWEKLFF.

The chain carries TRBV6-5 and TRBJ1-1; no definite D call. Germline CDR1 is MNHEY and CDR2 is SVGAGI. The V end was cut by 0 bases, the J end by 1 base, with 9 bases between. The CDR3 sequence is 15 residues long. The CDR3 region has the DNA TGTGCCAGCAGTTACTCAGGGCAGCCGAACACTGAAGCTTTCTTT. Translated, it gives CASSYSGQPNTEAFF.

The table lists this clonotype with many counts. The CDR3 nucleotides read TGTGCCAGCAGGATGACTCAGAACACTGAAGCTTTCTTT. The encoded protein is CASRMTQNTEAFF. This chain uses TRBV12-3 or TRBV12-4 with TRBJ1-1, with D unclear. The CDR3 covers 13 residues. The germline V and J ends were trimmed by 6 bases and 1 base, with 9 bases remaining between them.

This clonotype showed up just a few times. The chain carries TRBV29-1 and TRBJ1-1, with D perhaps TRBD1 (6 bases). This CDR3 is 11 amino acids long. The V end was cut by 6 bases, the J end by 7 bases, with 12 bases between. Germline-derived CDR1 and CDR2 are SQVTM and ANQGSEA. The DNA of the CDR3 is TGCAGCGTCGAGAACAGGGATGAAGCTTTCTTT. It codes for CSVENRDEAFF.

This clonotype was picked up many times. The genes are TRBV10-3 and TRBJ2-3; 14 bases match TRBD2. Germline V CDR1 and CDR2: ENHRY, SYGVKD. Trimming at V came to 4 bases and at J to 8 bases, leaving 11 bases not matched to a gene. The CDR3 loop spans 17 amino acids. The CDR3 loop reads CAISGTSGGSGFVTQYF. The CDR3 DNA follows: TGTGCCATCAGTGGGACTAGCGGGGGGTCTGGTTTTGTTACGCAGTATTTT.

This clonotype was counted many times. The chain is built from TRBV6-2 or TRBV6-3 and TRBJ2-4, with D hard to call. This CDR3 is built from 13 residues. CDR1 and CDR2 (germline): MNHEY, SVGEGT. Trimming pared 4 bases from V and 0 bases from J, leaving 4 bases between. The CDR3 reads CASSSGAKNIQYF. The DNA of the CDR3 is TGTGCCAGCAGTTCAGGAGCCAAAAACATTCAGTACTTC.